Below are 32 T cell receptor beta chains sequenced from a single sample in a study of cytotoxic CD8 clonotypes in ibrutinib-treated CLL listed by TCRdb under 2021. Library construction relied on the immunoSEQ multiplex PCR assay. TCRdb provides this immuneACCESS table in a form limited to in-frame rearrangements. Some clones are lacking; in checked studies, under half of them reflect an unresolved V gene, and why the rest are absent is not known. Here the sample has more than 110,000 clones; 80% occur a single time. Of the sample, 7.6% falls within the top ten clones. Sequences were derived from PBMCs, sampled after 36 months of ibrutinib treatment. The receptor set was obtained from a human donor with chronic lymphocytic leukemia.

The V gene is TRBV11-2, the J gene TRBJ2-5, with 11 nucleotides matching TRBD2. Germline V CDR1 and CDR2: SGHAT, FQNNGV. The CDR3 has 15 amino acids. J gave up 5 bases and V 5 bases, and 7 bases lay outside the gene matches. The CDR3 coding sequence is TGTGCCAGCAGCCCGGTTAGCGGGGGGGCCGAGACCCAGTACTTC. Amino acids: CASSPVSGGAETQYF. Full variable domain (rest looked up from reference TRBV11-2 and TRBJ2-5): EAGVAQSPRYKIIEKRQSVAFWCNPISGHATLYWYQQILGQGPKLLIQFQNNGVVDDSQLPKDRFSAERLKGVDSTLKIQPAKLEDSAVYLCASSPVSGGAETQYFGPGTRLLVL.

This chain uses TRBV10-3 with TRBJ2-7, with D unclear. CDR1 and CDR2 from the germline V gene are ENHRY and SYGVKD. The CDR3 is made up of 11 amino acids. V lost 4 bases and J lost 8, with 9 bases in between. CDR3 protein: CAISGMSKQYF. The CDR3 region has the DNA TGTGCCATCAGTGGAATGTCGAAGCAGTACTTC.

The chain has TRBV11-3 and TRBJ2-2; D gene ambiguous. V lost 3 bases and J 4 bases, leaving 9 bases between the germline ends. This CDR3 contains 14 residues. CDR1 is SGHNT and CDR2 is YENEEA in the germline V gene. The CDR3: CASSFRAFTGELFF. In nucleotides, the CDR3 is TGTGCCAGCAGCTTCCGGGCCTTCACCGGGGAGCTGTTTTTT.

This CDR3 is CASSLLGTAYGYTF. CDR3 in DNA: TGTGCCAGCAGCCTGCTCGGGACAGCCTATGGCTACACCTTC. This chain connects TRBV28 to TRBJ1-2; TRBD1 agrees at 7 bases. V was clipped by 6 bases and J by 4 bases; unmatched bases: 8. This CDR3 is built from 14 residues. Germline lookup yields CDR1 MDHEN and CDR2 SYDVKM.

V is TRBV7-9 and J is TRBJ2-1; tentative D call: TRBD1 (5 bases). The length of the CDR3 is 13 residues. Germline V CDR1 and CDR2: SEHNR, FQNEAQ (reference sequence). V shed 11 bases and J shed 7 bases, with 18 bases lying between them. The CDR3 is CAGMQGIFNEQFF. The DNA for the CDR3 is TGTGCCGGGATGCAGGGCATCTTTAATGAGCAGTTCTTC.

V is TRBV30 and J is TRBJ1-2; D possibly corresponds to TRBD1 (6 bases). In germline, CDR1 is GTSNPN, CDR2 SVGIG (reference sequence). The CDR3 sequence is 13 residues long. V dropped 2 bases and J dropped 6 bases, with 13 bases sitting between them. The DNA for the CDR3 is TGTGCCTGGAGTCGGACAGAAAGAAATGGCTACACCTTC. Translated, it gives CAWSRTERNGYTF.

The chain employs TRBV6-5 and TRBJ2-5; 7 positions match TRBD1. Germline V lookup: CDR1 MNHEY, CDR2 SVGAGI. V lost 6 bases to trimming and J lost 2 bases; unmatched junction nucleotides: 9. The CDR3 runs to 15 residues. CDR3 DNA sequence: TGTGCCAGCAGCCGTACTTGGGACAGACAAGAGACCCAGTACTTC. It encodes CASSRTWDRQETQYF.

This clone was seen a handful of times. Other DNA sequences from this sample encode an identical CDR3 as well. This sequence joins TRBV7-9 and TRBJ1-1; D remains ambiguous. Germline loops: CDR1 SEHNR, CDR2 FQNEAQ (reference sequence). The CDR3 is made up of 11 amino acids. V lost 6 bases and J lost 5, with 7 bases in between. The CDR3 DNA follows: TGTGCCAGCAGTCCCAGAACTGAAGCTTTCTTT. Its protein is CASSPRTEAFF.

Turning to this clone: Relative to the germline gene, one junction end is altered; a read error may explain this. This chain links TRBV6-5 with TRBJ1-5; 9 nucleotides align to TRBD1. In germline, CDR1 is MNHEY, CDR2 SVGAGI. The CDR3 runs to 14 residues. The CDR3 loop reads CAISESGQGQPQHF. The CDR3 nucleotides are TGTGCCATCAGTGAGTCGGGACAGGGACAGCCCCAGCATTTT.

The chain links TRBV19 to TRBJ2-3; 11 nucleotides align to TRBD2. CDR1 LNHDA and CDR2 SQIVND come from the germline V gene (reference sequence). V lost 7 bases, J lost 3 bases, and 3 bases stayed unmatched. This CDR3 spans 14 amino acids. The CDR3 reads CASKLAGGTDTQYF. CDR3 sequence (DNA): TGTGCCAGTAAGCTAGCGGGAGGAACAGATACGCAGTATTTT.

A word on this clone: One end of the junction fails to match germline, which may point to a read error. The chain recombines TRBV14 with TRBJ2-7, with D possibly matching TRBD1 (6 bases). The CDR3 is 14 amino acids. Germline V CDR1 and CDR2: SGHDN, FVKESK. CDR3 sequence: CAGSQGTPFYEQYF. The CDR3 DNA sequence: TGTGCCGGCAGCCAAGGGACACCCTTCTACGAGCAGTACTTC.

The chain employs TRBV6-5 and TRBJ1-6, with 7 bases fitting TRBD1. Germline V gene lookup returns CDR1 MNHEY and CDR2 SVGAGI. The junction had 6 bases not matched to a gene; V was cut back by 3 bases and J by 7 bases. The CDR3 covers 15 residues. CDR3 nucleotide sequence: TGTGCCAGCAGTTATTCACAGGGGCAGAATTCACCCCTCCACTTT. Translating it yields CASSYSQGQNSPLHF.

This sequence joins TRBV6-5 and TRBJ2-2; 10 bases map to TRBD1. This CDR3 is 15 amino acids long. From germline, CDR1 is MNHEY and CDR2 SVGAGI. Losses at the gene ends were 6 bases for V and 7 bases for J; bases not matched to a gene: 8. The CDR3 nucleotides are TGTGCCAGCAGAAGACAGGGGGCGTCGAGCGGGGAGCTGTTTTTT. It yields the protein CASRRQGASSGELFF.

The J gene is TRBJ2-7, the V gene TRBV11-2; no reliable D call. Germline V gene lookup returns CDR1 SGHAT and CDR2 FQNNGV. CDR3 length: 13 residues. V gave up 2 bases and J gave up 3 bases, with 8 bases separating them. The CDR3 sequence is CASSLTVLYEQYF. DNA of the CDR3: TGTGCCAGCAGCTTAACGGTCCTCTACGAGCAGTACTTC.

The chain recombines TRBV18 with TRBJ2-1; no reliable D call. The CDR3 has 14 amino acids. Deletions cut 3 bases from V and 6 bases from J, with 12 bases between. Germline loops: CDR1 KGHSH, CDR2 LQKENI. CDR3 sequence: CASSPRLELNEQFF. CDR3 nucleotides: TGTGCCAGCTCACCTCGCCTAGAACTCAATGAGCAGTTCTTC.

J is TRBJ1-6 and V is TRBV19; D might be TRBD1 (5 bases). In germline, CDR1 is LNHDA, CDR2 SQIVND (reference sequence). The V end lost 1 base, the J end lost 9 bases, and 10 bases lay between the germline ends. This CDR3 has 14 amino acids. CDR3 sequence: CASSIGGRFSPLHF. CDR3 nucleotide sequence: TGTGCCAGTAGTATAGGGGGGAGGTTTTCACCCCTCCACTTT.

CDR3 sequence: CASSWGQTGETQYF. The CDR3 DNA reads as TGTGCCAGCAGCTGGGGACAAACGGGGGAGACCCAGTACTTC. The rearrangement joins TRBV7-7 to TRBJ2-5; D is perhaps TRBD1 (6 bases). V was trimmed by 4 bases and J by 5 bases, leaving 14 bases between them. Germline values: CDR1 SSHAT, CDR2 FNYEAQ (reference sequence). There are 14 residues in the CDR3.

The chain joins TRBV5-6 to TRBJ2-2, with 8 bases that match TRBD2. V shed 4 bases and J 5 bases; nucleotides not matched to a gene: 7. The germline gives CDR1 SGHDT, CDR2 YYEEEE. There are 15 residues in the CDR3. DNA for the CDR3: TGTGCCAGCAGCCTTGGTAGCGGGAATACCGGGGAGCTGTTTTTT. It encodes CASSLGSGNTGELFF.

The chain couples TRBV6-1 to TRBJ2-7; weak D call: TRBD1 (6 bases). V lost 8 bases, J lost 0 bases, and 11 bases lay in between. The germline V gene encodes CDR1 MNHNS and CDR2 SASEGT. The length of the CDR3 is 13 residues. CDR3 nucleotides: TGTGCCAGCCGGACAGAGAGCTCCTACGAGCAGTACTTC. It codes for CASRTESSYEQYF.

Here the CDR3 reads CASSDQGRGAEAFF. CDR3 sequence (DNA): TGTGCCAGCAGTGATCAGGGCCGAGGGGCTGAAGCTTTCTTT. This chain joins TRBV25-1 and TRBJ1-1, with TRBD1 as a possible D gene (5 bases). Trimming stripped 3 bases from V and 6 bases from J, with 14 bases between. This CDR3 is built from 14 residues. Germline V lookup: CDR1 MGHDK, CDR2 SYGVNS.

In its sample, this clone was seen once. The chain combines TRBV10-2 with TRBJ1-4; D unclear. Germline V gene lookup returns CDR1 WSHSY and CDR2 SAAADI. Trimming shortened V by 8 bases and J by 0 bases, and 7 bases separated the two germline ends. This CDR3 region has 13 residues. CDR3 DNA: TGCGCCAGCCAATCGGCAACTAATGAAAAACTGTTTTTT. Translation gives CASQSATNEKLFF.

The chain carries TRBV7-9 and TRBJ2-7; D remains ambiguous. V lost 5 bases to trimming and J lost 2 bases, with 4 bases between them. This CDR3 is 11 amino acids long. Germline assignment: CDR1 SEHNR and CDR2 FQNEAQ (reference sequence). CDR3 sequence: CASSGAYEQYF. CDR3 coding DNA: TGTGCCAGCAGCGGAGCCTACGAGCAGTACTTC.

The chain couples TRBV5-1 to TRBJ1-1; D remains ambiguous. Germline V gene data show CDR1 as SGHRS and CDR2 as YFSETQ. The CDR3 runs to 13 residues. Trimming shortened V by 0 bases and J by 1 base, and 4 bases separated the two germline ends. CDR3 residues: CASSLAANTEAFF. CDR3 in DNA: TGCGCCAGCAGCTTGGCCGCGAACACTGAAGCTTTCTTT.

The chain joins TRBV7-2 to TRBJ2-5; 14 bases align to TRBD2. V gave up 7 bases and J gave up 4 bases; unmatched junction bases: 5. The CDR3 totals 15 residues. The V gene's germline CDR1 is SGHTA and CDR2 FQGNSA. Here the CDR3 reads CASTWTSGRLETQYF. CDR3 in DNA: TGTGCCAGCACCTGGACTAGCGGGAGGTTAGAGACCCAGTACTTC. Combining the CDR3 with reference TRBV7-2 and TRBJ2-5 gives the whole variable domain GAGVSQSPSNKVTEKGKDVELRCDPISGHTALYWYRQSLGQGLEFLIYFQGNSAPDKSGLPSDRFSAERTGGSVSTLTIQRTQQEDSAVYLCASTWTSGRLETQYFGPGTRLLVL.

The V call is TRBV4-1, the J call TRBJ2-3; D gene unclear. The ends were cut back, 3 bases at V and 0 bases at J, with 7 bases in the middle. The germline CDR1 and CDR2 sequences are MGHRA and YSYEKL. The CDR3 has 14 amino acids. The CDR3 protein is CASSQAVSTDTQYF. Here the CDR3 DNA reads TGCGCCAGCAGCCAGGCAGTTAGCACAGATACGCAGTATTTT.

The chain uses TRBV5-4 and TRBJ1-1; TRBD1 is a possible D gene (5 bases). This CDR3 contains 17 residues. With 4 bases removed from V and 2 bases from J, the gap between germline ends came to 21 bases. CDR1 is SGHNT, CDR2 YYREEE, per germline (reference sequence). CDR3 DNA: TGTGCCAGCAGCCATATTTGGGGCCAGACAGACAACACTGAAGCTTTCTTT. This encodes CASSHIWGQTDNTEAFF.

The chain uses TRBV7-2 and TRBJ1-1; D uncertain. This CDR3 comprises 13 residues. V was pared by 5 bases and J by 9 bases, with 16 bases between. CDR1 is SGHTA, CDR2 FQGNSA, per germline. For the CDR3, the DNA is TGTGCCAGCAGCCCCCCCGGCGGGCTCAAAGCTTTCTTT. Amino acid sequence: CASSPPGGLKAFF.

This chain links TRBV29-1 with TRBJ1-2; tentatively, D is TRBD1 (5 bases). The ends were cut back, 0 bases at V and 8 bases at J, with 16 bases in the middle. Germline lookup yields CDR1 SQVTM and CDR2 ANQGSEA. The CDR3 has 14 residues. The CDR3 spells CSVEERLGGWGYTF. As DNA, the CDR3 is TGCAGCGTTGAAGAGAGGTTGGGGGGATGGGGCTACACCTTC.

Concerning this clone: Other DNA sequences in this sample translate to the same CDR3. This sequence joins TRBV7-9 and TRBJ1-2; no reliable D call. Germline CDR1 reads SEHNR; CDR2 reads FQNEAQ (reference sequence). The germline V and J ends were trimmed by 5 bases and 4 bases, with 8 bases remaining between them. The CDR3 sequence is 12 residues long. CDR3 loop: CASSLGGYGYTF. For the CDR3, the DNA is TGTGCCAGCAGCCTCGGCGGCTATGGCTACACCTTC.

The chain combines TRBV7-9 with TRBJ2-3, with 7 bases lining up with TRBD1. Germline CDR1 reads SEHNR; CDR2 reads FQNEAQ (reference sequence). This CDR3 is 16 amino acids long. J lost 2 bases, V lost 3 bases, and 8 bases had no gene match. CDR3 in DNA: TGTGCCAGCAGCTTGCTGGGACAGAAAAACACAGATACGCAGTATTTT. Translated, it gives CASSLLGQKNTDTQYF.

This clone was observed once. The chain couples TRBV10-3 to TRBJ1-1; maybe TRBD1 (5 bases). Between the trimmed V and J ends, which lost 8 bases and 5 bases, there was a span of 24 bases. The CDR3 is 16 residues long. Germline assignment: CDR1 ENHRY and CDR2 SYGVKD. The DNA for the CDR3 is TGTGCCATCGGGTCAGGGCTCAGCCCCCCGGATACTGAAGCTTTCTTT. Its protein is CAIGSGLSPPDTEAFF.

The chain has TRBV23-1 and TRBJ2-7; no firm D call. TRBV23-1 is classed as an ORF, of uncertain function. V shed 2 bases and J shed 1 base, with 12 bases lying between them. The CDR3 covers 15 residues. This CDR3 reads CASSQRTAESYEQYF. The CDR3 bases are TGCGCCAGCAGTCAAAGGACGGCGGAATCCTACGAGCAGTACTTC.